The clone carrying this T cell receptor (beta chain) has only a few counts. Its target is not known. Germline-derived CDR1 and CDR2 are LGHNA and YNFKEQ. V was trimmed by 0 bases and J by 2 bases, leaving 5 bases between them. The CDR3 loop spans 14 amino acids. The source of the sample is a study of blood T cells in healthy people across ages. Study-level results: No one knew whether donors had CMV, which possibly confounded expanded clonotype changes. It was not possible, with unsorted PBMCs, to conclusively compare naive and antigen-experienced cells.

Primed by a sample-barcoded 5' primer and a J-beta primer mix, a second PCR proceeded for 7 to 11 cycles. TCRdb re-derived calls from the 5' RACE reads in MiXCR, one entry per CDR3 protein. The sample holds 580,000 or so distinct CDR3 sequences, less than 60% seen once. The sample taken for sequencing was blood. The receptor comes from an elderly man in good health. The J gene is TRBJ1-5, the V gene TRBV4-2, with no clear D. CDR3 region: CASSQDVGNQPQHF. CDR3 DNA: TGTGCCAGCAGCCAAGATGTCGGCAATCAGCCCCAGCATTTT.